One sample yielded the 13 T cell receptor beta chains listed below, sequenced in a study of PD-1 blockade in classical Hodgkin lymphoma. There was relapse after autologous stem cell transplantation in every patient, and there was variation in brentuximab vedotin exposure. Out of thawed PBMCs, magnetic negative selection purified CD4+ T cells. Sequenced by immunoSEQ multiplex PCR; TCRdb stores in-frame clones only, minus some. The sample carries about 29,000 clones, 85% to 90% recorded once. The material was CD4+ T cells from blood, obtained at baseline. These receptors came from a human donor with classical Hodgkin lymphoma.

The V call is TRBV7-2, the J call TRBJ2-7; 9 bases map to TRBD2. This CDR3 region has 15 residues. J gave up 4 bases and V 5 bases, and 9 bases lay outside the gene matches. The germline CDR1 and CDR2 sequences are SGHTA and FQGNSA. The CDR3 DNA sequence: TGTGCCAGCAGCCCAGAGCTAGCGGGACAGTACGAGCAGTACTTC. This translates into CASSPELAGQYEQYF.

The rearrangement links TRBV19 to TRBJ2-6; no clear D. Germline CDR1 reads LNHDA; CDR2 reads SQIVND (reference sequence). V was clipped by 6 bases and J by 2 bases, with 14 bases between them. CDR3 length: 16 residues. The CDR3 nucleotides read TGTGCCAGTAGCGATTTTGGGGTGACTGGGGCCAACGTCCTGACTTTC. This translates into CASSDFGVTGANVLTF.

Only a few counts were recorded for this clone. The rearrangement uses TRBV30 and TRBJ1-5; 9 positions match TRBD1. Per germline, CDR1 GTSNPN and CDR2 SVGIG (reference sequence). The CDR3 contains 15 residues. V was pared by 0 bases and J by 4 bases, with 4 bases of the junction left unmatched. The CDR3 loop reads CAWSVRGTGNQPQHF. CDR3 coding DNA: TGTGCCTGGAGTGTACGAGGGACAGGGAATCAGCCCCAGCATTTT.

The chain recombines TRBV2 with TRBJ2-7; D is possibly TRBD1 (6 bases). The germline CDR1 and CDR2 sequences are SNHLY and FYNNEI. Between the trimmed V and J ends, which lost 3 bases and 3 bases, there was a span of 21 bases. This CDR3 is 17 amino acids long. The CDR3 sequence is CASSEMGAAMGLYEQYF. The DNA for the CDR3 is TGTGCCAGCAGTGAGATGGGGGCCGCAATGGGGCTCTACGAGCAGTACTTC.

This chain uses TRBV15 with TRBJ1-2; 8 bases are shared with TRBD1. CDR3 length: 15 amino acids. J gave up 2 bases and V 1 base, and 3 bases lay outside the gene matches. Germline V lookup: CDR1 LNHNV, CDR2 YYDKDF (reference sequence). Written as DNA, the CDR3 is TGTGCCACCAGCAGAGGCGGACAGGGCAACTATGGCTACACCTTC. Amino acids: CATSRGGQGNYGYTF.

The V call is TRBV2, the J call TRBJ2-7, with TRBD1 matching 10 bases. V shed 6 bases, J shed 3 bases, and the junction held 5 bases outside the gene matches. From germline, CDR1 is SNHLY and CDR2 FYNNEI. This CDR3 contains 14 residues. CDR3 nucleotide sequence: TGTGCCAGCAGCCCCCGGGACAGGGGCTACGAGCAGTACTTC. Its protein is CASSPRDRGYEQYF.

The rearrangement links TRBV7-9 to TRBJ1-4; D call uncertain. The germline V gene has CDR1 SEHNR and CDR2 FQNEAQ (reference sequence). Between the trimmed V and J ends, which lost 5 bases and 3 bases, there was a span of 13 bases. The CDR3 spans 15 residues. CDR3 in amino acids: CASSQDGRSNEKLFF. CDR3 in DNA: TGTGCCAGCAGCCAAGATGGCAGGTCTAATGAAAAACTGTTTTTT.

The count of this clone is one. This sequence joins TRBV6-5 and TRBJ1-1; D is unclear. Germline V gene sequence: CDR1 MNHEY, CDR2 SVGAGI. The CDR3 length is 15 residues. V gave up 2 bases and J gave up 2 bases, with 12 bases separating them. CDR3 DNA: TGTGCCAGCAGTTACGGGTTCTTCTCCAACACTGAAGCTTTCTTT. This codes for CASSYGFFSNTEAFF.

This sequence joins TRBV5-6 and TRBJ2-7; TRBD2 matches at 10 bases. Germline V gene data show CDR1 as SGHDT and CDR2 as YYEEEE. V trimming: 1 base; J trimming: 1 base; junction bases outside the gene matches: 5. This CDR3 region has 16 residues. The CDR3 nucleotides are TGTGCCAGCAGCTTGCCCGGGACTAGCGCATCCTACGAGCAGTACTTC. It is translated as CASSLPGTSASYEQYF.

The chain recombines TRBV2 with TRBJ2-6; TRBD1 matches 7 bases. The germline V gene encodes CDR1 SNHLY and CDR2 FYNNEI. This CDR3 spans 17 amino acids. V trimming: 5 bases; J trimming: 0 bases; junction bases outside the gene matches: 7. The CDR3 region has the DNA TGTGCCAGCAGTAACCCCGGGACAGACTCTGGGGCCAACGTCCTGACTTTC. This sequence encodes CASSNPGTDSGANVLTF.

This sequence joins TRBV10-3 and TRBJ2-3; 8 positions agree with TRBD2. After removal of 3 bases from V and 6 bases from J, the junction contained 8 bases not matched to a gene. The CDR3 is 15 residues long. CDR1 and CDR2 (germline): ENHRY, SYGVKD. This chain's CDR3 is CAISDESGGPDTQYF. The CDR3 coding sequence is TGTGCCATCAGTGACGAGTCGGGAGGGCCGGATACGCAGTATTTT.

V is TRBV19 and J is TRBJ1-1; 7 bases align to TRBD1. With V trimmed by 5 bases and J by 4 bases, 13 bases remained unmatched. The CDR3 is 16 residues long. CDR1 and CDR2 from the germline V gene are LNHDA and SQIVND (reference sequence). As DNA, the CDR3 is TGTGCCAGTAGTGGCCGACAGGGTGAGGTAAGCACTGAAGCTTTCTTT. Amino acid sequence: CASSGRQGEVSTEAFF.

The V call is TRBV7-2, the J call TRBJ2-1; D possibly corresponds to TRBD2 (5 bases). V was cut by 5 bases and J by 7 bases, with 18 bases left in between. Germline CDR1 and CDR2: SGHTA and FQGNSA. The CDR3 contains 15 residues. CDR3 amino acids: CASSATYPSFNEQFF. As DNA, the CDR3 is TGTGCCAGCAGCGCTACCTACCCTAGCTTTAATGAGCAGTTCTTC.